The T cell receptor beta chain described here comes from a study of T-cell memory formation after mild COVID-19. General study findings and limits: Memory cells collected pre-infection included some clones that later responded, suggesting cross-reactive memory joined. CM and EM subsets held most contracting CD4+ clones; EMRA held CD8+ ones. CD4/CD8 balance characterized clones contracting day 15 to 85, and CD4+ skew characterized later expanders.

TCR alpha and TCR beta cDNA libraries with sample barcodes and UMIs came from 5'RACE using constant-segment primers. TCRdb re-called the 5' RACE reads with MiXCR, one entry per CDR3 protein. The profile shows about 110,000 distinct CDR3 sequences, about a sixth of them singletons. The CDR3 is 16 amino acids. Trimming stripped 3 bases from V and 4 bases from J, with 18 bases between. Germline values: CDR1 MGHRA, CDR2 YSYEKL. As regards this clonotype: What it binds is not known.

The V gene is TRBV4-1, the J gene TRBJ2-5; tentatively, D is TRBD1 or TRBD2 (5 bases each). This clonotype was sampled from a man aged 18 to 29 who had mild COVID-19 (a few samples of this study predate the infection). Cell type and time point are not known. What was sequenced was PBMCs or a T cell subset sorted from them (not recorded which). The CDR3 region has the DNA TGCGCCAGCAGCCAGGAGGTCCAGGGTCGGGGAGAGACCCAGTACTTC. Amino acids: CASSQEVQGRGETQYF.